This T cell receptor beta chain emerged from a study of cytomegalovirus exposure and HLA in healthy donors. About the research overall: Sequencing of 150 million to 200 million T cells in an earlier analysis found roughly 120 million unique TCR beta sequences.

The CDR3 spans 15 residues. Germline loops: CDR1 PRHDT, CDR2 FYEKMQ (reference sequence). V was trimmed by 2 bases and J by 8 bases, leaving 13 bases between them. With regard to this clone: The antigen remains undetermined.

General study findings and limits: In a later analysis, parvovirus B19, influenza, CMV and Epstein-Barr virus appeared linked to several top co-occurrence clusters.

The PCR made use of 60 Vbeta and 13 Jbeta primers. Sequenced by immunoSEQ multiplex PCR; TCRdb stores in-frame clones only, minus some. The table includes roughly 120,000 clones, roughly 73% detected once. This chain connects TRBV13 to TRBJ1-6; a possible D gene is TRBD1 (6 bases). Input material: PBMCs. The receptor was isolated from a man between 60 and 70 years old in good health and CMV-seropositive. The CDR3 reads CASSLWGGGYSPLHF. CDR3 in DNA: TGTGCCAGCAGCTTATGGGGCGGGGGCTATTCACCCCTCCACTTT. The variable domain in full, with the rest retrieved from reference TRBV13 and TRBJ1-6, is AAGVIQSPRHLIKEKRETATLKCYPIPRHDTVYWYQQGPGQDPQFLISFYEKMQSDKGSIPDRFSAQQFSDYHSELNMSSLELGDSALYFCASSLWGGGYSPLHFGNGTRLTVT.